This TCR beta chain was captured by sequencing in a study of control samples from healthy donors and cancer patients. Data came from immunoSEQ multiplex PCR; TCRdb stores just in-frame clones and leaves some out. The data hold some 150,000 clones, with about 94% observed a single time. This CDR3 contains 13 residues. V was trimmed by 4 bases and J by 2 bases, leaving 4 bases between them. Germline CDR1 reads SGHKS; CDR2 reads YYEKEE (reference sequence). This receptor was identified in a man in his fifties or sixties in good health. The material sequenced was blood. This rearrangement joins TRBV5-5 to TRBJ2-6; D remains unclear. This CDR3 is CASSRTGANVLTF. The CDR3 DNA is TGTGCCAGCAGCCGGACTGGGGCCAACGTCCTGACTTTC.